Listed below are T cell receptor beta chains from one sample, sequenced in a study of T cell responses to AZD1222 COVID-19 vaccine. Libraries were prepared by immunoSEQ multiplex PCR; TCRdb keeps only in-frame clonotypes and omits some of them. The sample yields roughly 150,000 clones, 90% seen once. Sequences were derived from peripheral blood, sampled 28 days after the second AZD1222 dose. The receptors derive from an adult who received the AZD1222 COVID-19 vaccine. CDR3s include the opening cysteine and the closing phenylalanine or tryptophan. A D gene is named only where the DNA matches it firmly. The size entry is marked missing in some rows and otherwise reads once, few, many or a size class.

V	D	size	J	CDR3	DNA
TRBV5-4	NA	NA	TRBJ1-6	CASSFQQNSPLHF	TGTGCCAGCAGCTTCCAACAGAATTCACCCCTCCACTTT
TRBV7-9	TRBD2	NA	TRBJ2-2	CASSLRASGSGELFF	TGTGCCAGCAGCTTGAGGGCTAGCGGGAGCGGGGAGCTGTTTTTT
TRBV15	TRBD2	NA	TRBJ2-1	CATSRETSQQFF	TGTGCCACCAGCAGAGAGACTAGCCAGCAGTTCTTC
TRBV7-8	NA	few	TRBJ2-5	CASSLARGLQETQYF	TGTGCCAGCAGCTTAGCGCGGGGACTGCAAGAGACCCAGTACTTC
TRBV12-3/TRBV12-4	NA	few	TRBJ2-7	CASSFYGADEQYF	TGTGCCAGCAGTTTTTATGGGGCCGACGAGCAGTACTTC
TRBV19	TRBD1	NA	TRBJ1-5	CASSDQQGADQPQHF	TGTGCCAGTAGTGATCAACAGGGGGCCGATCAGCCCCAGCATTTT
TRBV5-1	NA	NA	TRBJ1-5	CASSLGGARNQPQHF	TGCGCCAGCAGCTTAGGGGGGGCACGCAATCAGCCCCAGCATTTT
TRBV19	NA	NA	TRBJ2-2	CASSLWVFAGELFF	TGTGCCAGTAGTTTATGGGTTTTCGCCGGGGAGCTGTTTTTT
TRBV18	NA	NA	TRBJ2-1	CASSSGQYNEQFF	TGTGCCAGCTCATCGGGACAATACAATGAGCAGTTCTTC
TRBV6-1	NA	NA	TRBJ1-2	CASSDTSRGNYGYTF	TGTGCCAGCAGTGATACATCCCGGGGGAACTATGGCTACACCTTC
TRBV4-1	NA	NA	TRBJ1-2	CASSQDRGRLPYGYTF	TGCGCCAGCAGCCAAGATCGTGGCAGGCTACCCTATGGCTACACCTTC
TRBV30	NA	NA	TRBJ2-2	CAWSALSGRTGELFF	TGTGCCTGGAGTGCCCTAAGCGGACGCACCGGGGAGCTGTTTTTT
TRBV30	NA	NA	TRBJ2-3	CAWSVTGMSTDTQYF	TGTGCCTGGAGTGTAACAGGAATGAGCACAGATACGCAGTATTTT
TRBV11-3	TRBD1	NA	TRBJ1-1	CASSLERETGGLIMNTEAFF	TGTGCCAGCAGCCTAGAGCGAGAGACAGGGGGACTCATTATGAACACTGAAGCTTTCTTT
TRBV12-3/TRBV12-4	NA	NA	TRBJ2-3	CASSYSDTQYF	TGTGCCAGCAGTTACAGCGATACGCAGTATTTT
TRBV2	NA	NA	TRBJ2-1	CASRDIHHEQFF	TGTGCCAGCAGGGATATCCACCATGAGCAGTTCTTC
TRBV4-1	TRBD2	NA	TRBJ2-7	CASSQDGGGNYEQYF	TGCGCCAGCAGCCAAGATGGCGGGGGGAACTACGAGCAGTACTTC
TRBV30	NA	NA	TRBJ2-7	CAWQRGTMTYEQYF	TGTGCCTGGCAAAGGGGGACTATGACCTACGAGCAGTACTTC
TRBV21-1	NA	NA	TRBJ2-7	CASSKGQGGSYEQYF	TGTGCCAGCAGCAAAGGACAGGGGGGATCCTACGAGCAGTACTTC
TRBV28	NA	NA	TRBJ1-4	CASSSRQDEKLFF	TGTGCCAGCAGTAGCCGACAGGATGAAAAACTGTTTTTT
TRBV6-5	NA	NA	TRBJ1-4	CASSYEANEKLFF	TGTGCCAGCAGTTACGAGGCCAATGAAAAACTGTTTTTT
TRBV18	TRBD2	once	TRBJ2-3	CASSTSGGFRGDTQYF	TGTGCCAGCTCAACTAGCGGGGGATTCCGCGGGGATACGCAGTATTTT
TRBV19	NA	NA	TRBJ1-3	CASSVLGAGNTIYF	TGTGCCAGTAGTGTCCTGGGGGCTGGAAACACCATATATTTT
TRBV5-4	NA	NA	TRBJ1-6	CASSLDRTISPLHF	TGTGCCAGCAGCTTAGACAGGACAATTTCACCCCTCCACTTT